Included here is one T cell receptor beta chain sequence, with context. There is no known antigen for this receptor. No clone much larger than this one lies a single base away; base qualities are absent. The junction shows trimming of 0 bases on V and 7 bases on J, plus 7 bases between the germline ends. The CDR1 and CDR2 encoded by the germline V gene (reference sequence) are SGHNT and YYREEE. The CDR3 runs 12 amino acids, cysteine and phenylalanine included. Just CDR3 DNA is preserved here, 36 bases in frame from base 1. Sorted unstimulated T cells, along with proliferating T cells recovered from mixed lymphocyte reactions, underwent TCRbeta CDR3 sequencing. Fresh whole blood from 9 to 11 HLA-typed healthy donors was used to isolate PBMCs. The library was produced with the immunoSEQ multiplex PCR assay. About 10^5 TCR templates per sample were assayed by the deep sequencing platform. Genomic DNA extracted from sorted T cells was the material used for TCRbeta CDR3 sequencing. The paper's data handling went like this. The R programming language was used for clonal analysis of the TCRbeta CDR3 data. Alloreactive CD4+ and CD8+ clones were defined by comparing unstimulated samples with post-reaction CFSE-low samples. Regulatory or non-regulatory origin of alloreactive CD4+ clones was assigned by matching sequences to the sorted unstimulated Treg and non-Treg repertoires. TCRdb took this table from immuneACCESS and kept in-frame rearrangements with V and J called. Such tables lack part of the clones; where checked against another copy, unresolved V genes explain under half of the gap, and the rest is unexplained. V and J calls and clone size follow that table, whereas D and trimming were derived from the DNA. Present in this sample are approximately 110,000 clones, 93% of which were seen just once. Together, the top ten hold 0.25% to 0.35% of the sample.

The sample comes from a study of siplizumab effects on memory and regulatory T cells (dated by TCRdb to about 2019). Notes on the research overall: The effect of the anti-CD2 antibody siplizumab on alloreactive T-cell subsets was examined in allogeneic mixed lymphocyte reactions constructed from human PBMCs. Paper-wide results and their limitations: About 75-96% of proliferating CD4+ or CD8+ clones could not be given a naive or memory phenotype. Greater diversity appeared to be present in unstimulated naive T cells than in memory T cells, and a substantial contribution to the alloresponse seemed to be made by naive cells. The suppressive function of proliferating Tregs from siplizumab cultures was not functionally confirmed. Of the alloreactive CD4+ clones that could be mapped, the Treg-derived share averaged roughly 69% with siplizumab compared with about 27% in control reactions. Because sequences at frequencies below about 10^-5 were poorly captured, only a minor fraction of alloreactive clones could be mapped back to unstimulated subsets. The cumulative frequency of alloreactive sequences that could be traced back to unstimulated CD4+ memory T cells was significantly reduced by siplizumab.

The sequence is built from TRBV5-4 and TRBJ1-2, and the D gene may be TRBD1, 6 bases matching. The receptor was isolated from a human donor in good health. The source material was CD4+ T cells sorted from blood. The DNA reads TGTGCCAGCAGCTTGGACAGGGTTGGCTACACCTTC. Its coded protein is CASSLDRVGYTF. The reference TRBV5-4 and TRBJ1-2 proteins fill in what lies around the CDR3, so the full variable domain reads ETGVTQSPTHLIKTRGQQVTLRCSSQSGHNTVSWYQQALGQGPQFIFQYYREEENGRGNFPPRFSGLQFPNYSSELNVNALELDDSALYLCASSLDRVGYTFGSGTRLTVV.